These 11 T cell receptor beta chains came from one sample sequenced in a study of cytomegalovirus exposure and HLA in healthy donors. The PCR had 60 Vbeta and 13 Jbeta primers. The repertoire was sequenced with immunoSEQ multiplex PCR; TCRdb's copy has only in-frame clones and lacks some. The sample lists hundreds of thousands of clones, 60% to 80% seen once, with 3.5% to 4% in the top ten. Sequencing used PBMCs. These receptors originate from a male donor in good health and CMV-seronegative.

The chain has TRBV7-9 and TRBJ1-5; the D gene is possibly TRBD1 (6 bases). This CDR3 spans 15 amino acids. Per germline, CDR1 SEHNR and CDR2 FQNEAQ (reference sequence). Between the trimmed V and J ends, which lost 5 bases and 4 bases, there was a span of 15 bases. DNA for the CDR3: TGTGCCAGCAGCCCCAGGGGTGGAGGAAATCAGCCCCAGCATTTT. It codes for CASSPRGGGNQPQHF.

The chain joins TRBV6-1 to TRBJ2-7, with 7 nucleotides matching TRBD2. Germline trimming cut 6 bases from V and 0 bases from J; bases unmatched to any gene: 8. CDR1 and CDR2 from the germline V gene are MNHNS and SASEGT. The CDR3 is made up of 15 amino acids. CDR3 region: CASSETSASSYEQYF. The DNA for the CDR3 is TGTGCCAGCAGCGAAACTAGCGCGAGCTCCTACGAGCAGTACTTC.

V usage is TRBV2 and J usage is TRBJ1-2; D gene ambiguous. Germline CDR1 SNHLY, CDR2 FYNNEI. This CDR3 is 12 amino acids long. V was clipped by 6 bases and J by 7 bases, with 12 bases between them. The CDR3 sequence: CASRWAGRGYTF. The CDR3 coding sequence is TGTGCCAGCAGGTGGGCAGGCCGTGGCTACACCTTC.

The V gene is TRBV6-5, the J gene TRBJ2-7; no firm D call. This CDR3 has 14 amino acids. Germline CDR1 MNHEY, CDR2 SVGAGI. The ends were cut back, 4 bases at V and 2 bases at J, with 12 bases in the middle. The CDR3 DNA reads as TGTGCCAGCAGTTCATCACCCGGAGCCTACGAGCAGTACTTC. It codes for CASSSSPGAYEQYF.

This clone was detected once. The J gene is TRBJ1-3, the V gene TRBV7-9; the D gene is possibly TRBD1 (5 bases). With 3 bases removed from V and 0 bases from J, the gap between germline ends came to 9 bases. Germline V gene lookup returns CDR1 SEHNR and CDR2 FQNEAQ (reference sequence). The CDR3 runs 15 residues. CDR3 DNA sequence: TGTGCCAGCAGCTTTAGAGACAGCTCTGGAAACACCATATATTTT. This translates into CASSFRDSSGNTIYF.

The chain combines TRBV11-2 with TRBJ2-2; unclear D gene. Trimming left V 5 bases short and J 0 bases short, with 7 bases between. This CDR3 spans 14 amino acids. CDR1 and CDR2 (germline): SGHAT, FQNNGV. The CDR3: CASSQTSNTGELFF. The CDR3 region has the DNA TGTGCCAGCAGCCAAACTTCGAACACCGGGGAGCTGTTTTTT.

This clone was counted only a few times. The J gene is TRBJ2-5, the V gene TRBV10-2; 9 bases are a match to TRBD2. This CDR3 comprises 14 residues. V gave up 8 bases and J gave up 2 bases; unmatched junction bases: 6. Germline V gene lookup returns CDR1 WSHSY and CDR2 SAAADI. CDR3 loop: CASLFAGGQETQYF. CDR3 in DNA: TGCGCCAGCTTATTCGCGGGAGGGCAAGAGACCCAGTACTTC.

This chain links TRBV19 with TRBJ2-7; 8 bases agree with TRBD2. With V trimmed by 6 bases and J by 7 bases, 8 bases remained unmatched. The CDR3 spans 13 residues. Per the germline V gene, CDR1 is LNHDA and CDR2 is SQIVND (reference sequence). The CDR3 DNA is TGTGCCAGTAGCCCGGGGGGGGTGGAAGAGCAGTACTTC. It encodes CASSPGGVEEQYF.

Of note for this clone: Other DNA sequences in the same sample also yield this CDR3. V is TRBV7-9 and J is TRBJ1-1; no reliable D call. Germline V gene lookup returns CDR1 SEHNR and CDR2 FQNEAQ (reference sequence). There are 13 residues in the CDR3. V was trimmed by 2 bases and J by 7 bases, leaving 11 bases between them. The CDR3 DNA sequence: TGTGCCAGCAGCTTATCCCCTCGACTTGAAGCTTTCTTT. Its protein product is CASSLSPRLEAFF.

V is TRBV19 and J is TRBJ2-3; 9 bases line up with TRBD2. The CDR3 has 16 residues. Losses at the gene ends were 6 bases for V and 2 bases for J; bases not matched to a gene: 9. CDR1 LNHDA and CDR2 SQIVND come from the germline V gene (reference sequence). CDR3 protein: CASRGLAAGTTDTQYF. The CDR3 DNA reads as TGTGCCAGTAGGGGACTAGCAGCAGGGACCACAGATACGCAGTATTTT.

The sample holds one count of this clone. The CDR3 loop is CASNHGQSSYNEQFF. CDR3 nucleotide sequence: TGTGCCAGTAATCACGGACAGAGCTCCTACAATGAGCAGTTCTTC. The chain recombines TRBV19 with TRBJ2-1; tentative D call: TRBD1 (6 bases). CDR1 is LNHDA and CDR2 is SQIVND in the germline V gene (reference sequence). V was shortened by 7 bases and J by 0 bases, with 13 bases between the two germline ends. This CDR3 region has 15 residues. The full variable domain, in which reference TRBV19 and TRBJ2-1 provide the parts outside the CDR3, is DGGITQSPKYLFRKEGQNVTLSCEQNLNHDAMYWYRQDPGQGLRLIYYSQIVNDFQKGDIAEGYSVSREKKESFPLTVTSAQKNPTAFYLCASNHGQSSYNEQFFGPGTRLTVL.